The clone carrying this T cell receptor (beta chain) was observed a single time. The antigen remains unidentified. These data originate in a study of cytomegalovirus exposure and HLA in healthy donors. Points from the study as a whole: It was taken for granted in presence/absence analyses that sequencing depth across donors was roughly uniform.

Nominally healthy donors were sampled, though unrecorded immune exposures were likely. CDR1 is MNHEY and CDR2 is SVGAGI in the germline V gene. With 4 bases removed from V and 7 bases from J, the gap between germline ends came to 17 bases. The CDR3 has 14 residues. PCR was performed using 60 Vbeta and 13 Jbeta primers. Measured with immunoSEQ multiplex PCR; TCRdb has only the in-frame clones, and not every one. In the table there are about 180,000 clones, approximately 80% of which are singletons. The sequenced sample consisted of PBMCs. The TCR was taken from a girl aged 2 to 9 in good health and CMV-seropositive. V is TRBV6-5 and J is TRBJ2-7, with a weak D call TRBD2 (6 bases). The CDR3 DNA reads as TGTGCCAGCAGTTCCCGGACTACCCCTTGGGAGCAGTACTTC. Its translation is CASSSRTTPWEQYF.